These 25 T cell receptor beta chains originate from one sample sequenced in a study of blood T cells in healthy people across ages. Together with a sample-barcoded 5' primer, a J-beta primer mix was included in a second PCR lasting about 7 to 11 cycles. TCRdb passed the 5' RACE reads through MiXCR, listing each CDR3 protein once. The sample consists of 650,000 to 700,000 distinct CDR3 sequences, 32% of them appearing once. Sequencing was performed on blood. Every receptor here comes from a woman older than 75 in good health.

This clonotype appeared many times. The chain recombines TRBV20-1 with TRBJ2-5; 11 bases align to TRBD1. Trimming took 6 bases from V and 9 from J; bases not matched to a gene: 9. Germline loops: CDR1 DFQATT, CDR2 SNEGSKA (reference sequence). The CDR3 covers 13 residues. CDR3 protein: CSAPGQGVSAQYF. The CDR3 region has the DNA TGCAGTGCGCCGGGACAGGGGGTATCGGCCCAGTACTTC.

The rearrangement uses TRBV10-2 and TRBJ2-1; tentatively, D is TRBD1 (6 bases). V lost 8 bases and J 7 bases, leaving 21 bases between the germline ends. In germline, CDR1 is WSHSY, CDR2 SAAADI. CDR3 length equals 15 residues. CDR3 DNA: TGCGCCAGCGAAAGGGGGATTAGGGCTAGAAATGAGCAGTTCTTC. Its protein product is CASERGIRARNEQFF.

The CDR3 coding sequence is TGCAGTGCGATAATGCGGTTTAGCAATCAGCCCCAGCATTTT. Translated: CSAIMRFSNQPQHF. This chain connects TRBV20-1 to TRBJ1-5; D call uncertain. Germline V gene lookup returns CDR1 DFQATT and CDR2 SNEGSKA (reference sequence). CDR3 length equals 14 residues. The V end was cut by 6 bases, the J end by 0 bases, with 12 bases between.

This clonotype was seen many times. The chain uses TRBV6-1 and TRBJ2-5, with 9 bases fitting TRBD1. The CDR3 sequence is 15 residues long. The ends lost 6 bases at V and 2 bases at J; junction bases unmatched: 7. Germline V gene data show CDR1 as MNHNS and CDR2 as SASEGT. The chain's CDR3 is CASRSGTGPQETQYF. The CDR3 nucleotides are TGTGCCAGCAGGTCCGGGACAGGGCCTCAAGAGACCCAGTACTTC.

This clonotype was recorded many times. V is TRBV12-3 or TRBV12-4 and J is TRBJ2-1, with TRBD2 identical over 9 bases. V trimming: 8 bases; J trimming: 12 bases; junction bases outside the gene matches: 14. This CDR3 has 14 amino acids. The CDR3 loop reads CASRQGGGAVGQFF. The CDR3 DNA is TGTGCCAGCCGCCAGGGCGGGGGGGCCGTAGGGCAGTTCTTC.

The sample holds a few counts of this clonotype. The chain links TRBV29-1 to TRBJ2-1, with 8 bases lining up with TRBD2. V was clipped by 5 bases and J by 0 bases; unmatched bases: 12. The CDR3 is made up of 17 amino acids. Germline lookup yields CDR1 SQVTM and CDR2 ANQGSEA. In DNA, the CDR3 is TGCAGCGTTAAATCGCGGGGGGACCGCTACTCCTACAATGAGCAGTTCTTC. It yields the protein CSVKSRGDRYSYNEQFF.

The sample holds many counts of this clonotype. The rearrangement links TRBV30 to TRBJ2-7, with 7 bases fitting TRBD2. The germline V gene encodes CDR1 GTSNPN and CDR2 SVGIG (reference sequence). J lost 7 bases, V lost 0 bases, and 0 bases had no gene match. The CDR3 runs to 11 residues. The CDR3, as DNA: TGTGCCTGGAGTGTAGCGGGGGAGCAGTACTTC. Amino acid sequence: CAWSVAGEQYF.

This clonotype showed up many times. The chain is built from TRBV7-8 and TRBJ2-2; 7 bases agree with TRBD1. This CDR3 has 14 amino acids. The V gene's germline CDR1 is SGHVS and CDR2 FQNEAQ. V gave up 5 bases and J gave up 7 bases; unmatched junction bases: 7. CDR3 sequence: CASSMTGMGGELFF. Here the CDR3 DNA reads TGTGCCAGCAGCATGACAGGGATGGGCGGGGAGCTGTTTTTT.

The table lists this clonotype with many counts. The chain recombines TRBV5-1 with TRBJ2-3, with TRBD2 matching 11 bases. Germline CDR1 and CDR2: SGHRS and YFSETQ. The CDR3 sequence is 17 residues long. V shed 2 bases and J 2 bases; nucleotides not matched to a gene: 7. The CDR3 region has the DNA TGCGCCAGCAGCTTTTATCCTAGCGGGGGGACCACAGATACGCAGTATTTT. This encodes CASSFYPSGGTTDTQYF.

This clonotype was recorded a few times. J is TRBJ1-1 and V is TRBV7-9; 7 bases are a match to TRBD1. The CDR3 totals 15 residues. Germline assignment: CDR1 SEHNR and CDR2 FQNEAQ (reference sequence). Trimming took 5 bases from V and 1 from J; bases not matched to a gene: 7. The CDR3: CASSESTGPNTEAFF. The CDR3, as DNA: TGTGCCAGCAGCGAGTCGACAGGGCCGAACACTGAAGCTTTCTTT.

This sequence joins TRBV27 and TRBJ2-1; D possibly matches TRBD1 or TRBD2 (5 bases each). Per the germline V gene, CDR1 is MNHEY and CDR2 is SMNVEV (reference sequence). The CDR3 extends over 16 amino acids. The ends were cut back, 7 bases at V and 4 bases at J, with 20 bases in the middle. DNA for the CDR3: TGTGCCAGCAACTCCGTAGGGACGGGGCAATACAATGAGCAGTTCTTC. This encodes CASNSVGTGQYNEQFF.

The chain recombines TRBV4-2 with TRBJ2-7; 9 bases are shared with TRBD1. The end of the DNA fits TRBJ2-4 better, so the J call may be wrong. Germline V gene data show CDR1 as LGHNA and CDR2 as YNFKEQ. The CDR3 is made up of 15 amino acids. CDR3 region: CASSQDGQGMNIQYF. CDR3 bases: TGTGCCAGCAGCCAAGATGGACAGGGGATGAACATTCAGTACTTC.

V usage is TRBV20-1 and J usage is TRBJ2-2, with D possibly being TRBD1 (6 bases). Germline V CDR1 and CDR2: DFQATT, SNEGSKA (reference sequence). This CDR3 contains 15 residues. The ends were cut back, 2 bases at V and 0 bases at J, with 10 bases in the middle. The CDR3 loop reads CSARYGTSNTGELFF. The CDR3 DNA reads TGCAGTGCTAGATACGGGACATCGAACACCGGGGAGCTGTTTTTT.

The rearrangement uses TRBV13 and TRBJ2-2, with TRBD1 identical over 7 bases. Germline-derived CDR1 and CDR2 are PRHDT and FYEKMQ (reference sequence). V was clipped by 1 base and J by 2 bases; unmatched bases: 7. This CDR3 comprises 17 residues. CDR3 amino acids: CASSLEPGQKNTGELFF. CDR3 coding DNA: TGTGCCAGCAGCTTAGAGCCGGGACAGAAAAACACCGGGGAGCTGTTTTTT. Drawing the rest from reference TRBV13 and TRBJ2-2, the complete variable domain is AAGVIQSPRHLIKEKRETATLKCYPIPRHDTVYWYQQGPGQDPQFLISFYEKMQSDKGSIPDRFSAQQFSDYHSELNMSSLELGDSALYFCASSLEPGQKNTGELFFGEGSRLTVL.

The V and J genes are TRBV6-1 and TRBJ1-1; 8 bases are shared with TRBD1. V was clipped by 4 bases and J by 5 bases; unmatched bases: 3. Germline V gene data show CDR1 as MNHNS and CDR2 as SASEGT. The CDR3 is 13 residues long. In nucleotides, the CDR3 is TGTGCCAGCAGTGCCAGGGGGCCGACTGAAGCTTTCTTT. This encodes CASSARGPTEAFF.

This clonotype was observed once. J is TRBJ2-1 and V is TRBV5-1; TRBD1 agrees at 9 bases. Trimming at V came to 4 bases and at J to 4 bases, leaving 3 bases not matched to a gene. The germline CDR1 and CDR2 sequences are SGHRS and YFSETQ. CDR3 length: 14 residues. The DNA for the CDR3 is TGCGCCAGCAGCACCGGGACAGGGTACAATGAGCAGTTCTTC. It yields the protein CASSTGTGYNEQFF. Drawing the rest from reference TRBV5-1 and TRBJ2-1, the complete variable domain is KAGVTQTPRYLIKTRGQQVTLSCSPISGHRSVSWYQQTPGQGLQFLFEYFSETQRNKGNFPGRFSGRQFSNSRSEMNVSTLELGDSALYLCASSTGTGYNEQFFGPGTRLTVL.

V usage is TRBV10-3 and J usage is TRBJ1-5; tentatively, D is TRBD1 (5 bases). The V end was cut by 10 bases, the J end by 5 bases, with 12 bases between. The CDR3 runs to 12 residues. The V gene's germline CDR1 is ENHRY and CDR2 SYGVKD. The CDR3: CATGTPDQPQHF. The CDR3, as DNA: TGTGCCACCGGGACCCCCGATCAGCCCCAGCATTTT.

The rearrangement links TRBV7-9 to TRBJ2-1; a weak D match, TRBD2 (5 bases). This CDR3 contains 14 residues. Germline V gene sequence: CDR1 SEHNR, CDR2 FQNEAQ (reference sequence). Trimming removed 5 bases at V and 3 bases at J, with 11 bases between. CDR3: CASSAIGIYNEQFF. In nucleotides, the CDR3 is TGTGCCAGCAGCGCTATCGGGATCTACAATGAGCAGTTCTTC.

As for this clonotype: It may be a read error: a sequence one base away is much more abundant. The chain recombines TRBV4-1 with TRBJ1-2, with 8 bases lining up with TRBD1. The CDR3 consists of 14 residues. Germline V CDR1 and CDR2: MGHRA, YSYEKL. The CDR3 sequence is CAGSHQVRDRSYTF. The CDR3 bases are TGCGCCGGCAGCCATCAGGTACGGGACAGGAGCTACACCTTC.

CDR3 sequence reads: CASSFQGDTEAFF. CDR3 in DNA: TGTGCCAGCAGTTTTCAAGGGGACACTGAAGCTTTCTTT. The chain recombines TRBV12-3 or TRBV12-4 with TRBJ1-1; D may be TRBD1 (5 bases). The CDR3 is 13 residues long. V gave up 3 bases and J gave up 3 bases, with 8 bases separating them.

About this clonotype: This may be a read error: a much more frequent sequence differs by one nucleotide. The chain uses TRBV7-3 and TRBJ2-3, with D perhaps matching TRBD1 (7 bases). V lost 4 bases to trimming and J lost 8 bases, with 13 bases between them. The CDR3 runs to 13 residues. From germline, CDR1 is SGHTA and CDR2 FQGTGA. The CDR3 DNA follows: TGTGCCAGCAGCTGGAGACAGGGAGGTACGCAGTATTTT. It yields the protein CASSWRQGGTQYF.

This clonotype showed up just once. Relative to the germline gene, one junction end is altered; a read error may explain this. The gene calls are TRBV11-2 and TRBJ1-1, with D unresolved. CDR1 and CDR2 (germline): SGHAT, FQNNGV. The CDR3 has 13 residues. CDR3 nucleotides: TGTGCCAGCAGCGTAAAACTGAACGCTGAAGCTTTCTTT. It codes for CASSVKLNAEAFF.

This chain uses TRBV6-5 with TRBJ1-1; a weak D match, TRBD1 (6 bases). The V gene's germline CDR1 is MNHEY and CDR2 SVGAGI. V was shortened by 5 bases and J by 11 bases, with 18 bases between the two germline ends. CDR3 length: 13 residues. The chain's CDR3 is CASSGDISVEAFF. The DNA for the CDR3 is TGTGCCAGCAGTGGGGACATTTCCGTGGAGGCTTTCTTT.

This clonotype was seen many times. In DNA, the CDR3 is TGTGCCAGCAGCCGATCCGGGACTAGCGGACGCTACGAGCAGTACTTC. Translated: CASSRSGTSGRYEQYF. This chain uses TRBV6-5 with TRBJ2-7, with 11 bases identical to TRBD2. Germline V gene sequence: CDR1 MNHEY, CDR2 SVGAGI. The CDR3 sequence is 16 residues long. V gave up 6 bases and J gave up 3 bases; unmatched junction bases: 10.

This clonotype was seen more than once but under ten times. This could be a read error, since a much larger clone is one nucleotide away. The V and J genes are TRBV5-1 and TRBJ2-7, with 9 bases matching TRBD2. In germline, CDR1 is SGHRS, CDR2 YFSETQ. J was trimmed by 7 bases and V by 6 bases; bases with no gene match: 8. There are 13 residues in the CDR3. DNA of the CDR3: TGCGCCAGCATGATAGCGGGGGTCAATGAGCAGTACTTC. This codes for CASMIAGVNEQYF.